These 3 T cell receptor beta chains were sequenced from one sample in a study of cytomegalovirus exposure and HLA in healthy donors. The PCR contained 60 Vbeta and 13 Jbeta primers. The data were produced by immunoSEQ multiplex PCR, yet TCRdb's version contains in-frame clones alone and is incomplete. The sample has around 92,000 clones, about 70% seen once. Sequencing was done on a sample of PBMCs. Receptors were obtained from a woman in her 70s in good health and CMV-seropositive.

The table lists this clone with a few counts. The chain uses TRBV28 and TRBJ2-1; no clear D. Deletions cut 2 bases from V and 3 bases from J, with 17 bases between. Germline CDR1 MDHEN, CDR2 SYDVKM. The CDR3 loop spans 17 amino acids. CDR3 loop: CASSLIPVPSHYNEQFF. CDR3 bases: TGTGCCAGCAGTTTAATTCCCGTACCGTCACACTACAATGAGCAGTTCTTC.

This sequence joins TRBV6-5 and TRBJ1-2, with 7 positions matching TRBD1. CDR1 is MNHEY and CDR2 is SVGAGI in the germline V gene. The CDR3 loop spans 14 amino acids. Germline trimming cut 6 bases from V and 8 bases from J; bases unmatched to any gene: 12. The CDR3 spells CASSPTGYGRGYTF. The CDR3 DNA reads as TGTGCCAGCAGCCCGACAGGGTATGGGAGAGGCTACACCTTC.

J is TRBJ1-4 and V is TRBV5-1, with D perhaps TRBD1 (5 bases). Trimming removed 4 bases at V and 2 bases at J, with 12 bases between. Germline assignment: CDR1 SGHRS and CDR2 YFSETQ. The CDR3 has 15 amino acids. The CDR3 region is CASSLHTGTNEKLFF. CDR3 bases: TGCGCCAGCAGCCTCCACACAGGCACTAATGAAAAACTGTTTTTT.